This T cell receptor (beta chain) was identified during a study of blood T cells in healthy people across ages. Study findings and constraints: Calculation of diversity from one million T cells yielded estimates considered to be underestimates.

Total RNA extracted from each sample amounted to at least 6 micrograms. A note on this clonotype: The antigen remains unidentified.

The germline V gene has CDR1 SQVTM and CDR2 ANQGSEA. The ends were cut back, 0 bases at V and 2 bases at J, with 13 bases in the middle. This CDR3 has 15 residues. A sample-barcoded 5' primer and a J-beta primer mix were used in a second PCR of roughly 6 to 11 cycles. Researchers report that a template-switch adaptor with 12 random nucleotides tagged each cDNA molecule. TCRdb itself ran the 5' RACE reads through MiXCR, one entry per CDR3 protein. The sample carries around 700,000 distinct CDR3 sequences, 25% recorded once. These data were also filed under a second study, of T cells of mothers and their children. According to that study: Unrelated mother-child pairs always had slightly, but never significantly, lower normalized overlap than related pairs.

This TCR came from a boy under 18 in good health. Sequences were obtained from blood. V is TRBV29-1 and J is TRBJ2-5, with TRBD2 as a possible D gene (5 bases). The CDR3 DNA sequence: TGCAGCGTTGAAGACCTGGGAAGAGGGCAAGAGACCCAGTACTTC. Translating gives CSVEDLGRGQETQYF.